This T cell receptor (beta chain) was found in a study of vaccination and CD4 T cells after COVID-19. The overall study: Median time from COVID diagnosis to post-COVID sampling was over 85 days (35 to 161).

Germline V gives CDR1 MNHEY, CDR2 SVGEGT. V lost 0 bases and J 0 bases, leaving 11 bases between the germline ends. The CDR3 has 16 residues. Worth noting for this clonotype: Its antigen is still unknown.

Indicated treatment: roughly 10-day PBMC culture with coronavirus spike peptide pools or control peptides (ViraFEST assay). With the Oncomine TCR Beta short-read assay, DNA from cultured CD4+ T cells was sequenced. Extraction of genomic DNA was performed on cultured CD4+ T cells. TCRdb re-called the PCR reads with MiXCR, one entry per CDR3 protein. The table has about 6,300 distinct CDR3 sequences, 65% to 70% seen once. The source material was CD4+ T cells from blood, cultured in vitro. This rearrangement joins TRBV6-2 or TRBV6-3 to TRBJ1-1; maybe TRBD1 (5 bases). This clonotype was obtained from a human donor who had recovered from COVID-19. CDR3 in DNA: TGTGCCAGCAGTTACTCGAGGAAGGACATGAACACTGAAGCTTTCTTT. This translates into CASSYSRKDMNTEAFF.